The 20 T cell receptor beta chains in this list originate from one sample, sequenced in a study of siplizumab effects on memory and regulatory T cells. The table came from immunoSEQ multiplex PCR; TCRdb's copy has only in-frame clones and leaves some out. The table lists 90,000 to 95,000 clones, roughly 97% of them singletons. Sequencing input: naive CD4+ T cells sorted from blood. Receptors originate from a human donor in good health.

The V gene is TRBV12-5, the J gene TRBJ1-1; a possible D gene is TRBD1 (6 bases). V was pared by 1 base and J by 3 bases, with 12 bases between. Germline V gives CDR1 LGHNT, CDR2 FRNRAP. The CDR3 runs 15 residues. Here the CDR3 reads CASGLANREDTEAFF. The CDR3 bases are TGTGCTAGTGGTTTGGCCAACAGGGAGGACACTGAAGCTTTCTTT. The entire variable domain, with the rest obtained from reference TRBV12-5 and TRBJ1-1, is as follows: DARVTQTPRHKVTEMGQEVTMRCQPILGHNTVFWYRQTMMQGLELLAYFRNRAPLDDSGMPKDRFSAEMPDATLATLKIQPSEPRDSAVYFCASGLANREDTEAFFGQGTRLTVV.

The chain has TRBV7-9 and TRBJ1-6; a possible D gene is TRBD1 (5 bases). V gave up 1 base and J gave up 0 bases, with 7 bases separating them. Germline CDR1 SEHNR, CDR2 FQNEAQ (reference sequence). The CDR3 is made up of 16 amino acids. The CDR3 sequence is CASSLGGGSYNSPLHF. DNA of the CDR3: TGTGCCAGCAGCTTAGGGGGGGGCTCCTATAATTCACCCCTCCACTTT.

The V call is TRBV5-4, the J call TRBJ2-3; a weak D match, TRBD1 (5 bases). Deletions cut 4 bases from V and 6 bases from J, with 21 bases between. The CDR3 spans 16 residues. Looked up from germline, CDR1 is SGHNT and CDR2 is YYREEE (reference sequence). CDR3 protein: CASSAGSSVVVDTQYF. The CDR3 DNA follows: TGTGCCAGCAGCGCAGGGTCGAGCGTCGTCGTCGATACGCAGTATTTT.

This rearrangement joins TRBV5-5 to TRBJ1-2; 12 bases map to TRBD1. Unmatched junction bases numbered 6, after V lost 4 bases and J lost 11 bases. The CDR3 covers 13 residues. CDR1 SGHKS and CDR2 YYEKEE come from the germline V gene (reference sequence). CDR3 DNA: TGTGCCAGCAGCATACGGGACAGGGGGCTTTACACCTTC. This codes for CASSIRDRGLYTF.

The chain has TRBV11-3 and TRBJ2-7; either TRBD1 or TRBD2 may supply D (5 bases each). The CDR3 has 12 amino acids. In germline, CDR1 is SGHNT, CDR2 YENEEA. Trimming shortened V by 8 bases and J by 4 bases, and 12 bases separated the two germline ends. CDR3: CASSGRSYEQYF. The CDR3 nucleotides read TGTGCCAGCTCGGGACGTTCTTACGAGCAGTACTTC.

This chain uses TRBV7-3 with TRBJ1-1; TRBD1 agrees at 7 bases. Germline loops: CDR1 SGHTA, CDR2 FQGTGA. V shed 5 bases and J 2 bases; nucleotides not matched to a gene: 2. CDR3 length: 13 residues. Here the CDR3 DNA reads TGTGCCAGCAGCCGGACAGGCAACACTGAAGCTTTCTTT. Its protein is CASSRTGNTEAFF.

The J gene is TRBJ2-5, the V gene TRBV6-5; 9 bases match TRBD1. Germline V CDR1 and CDR2: MNHEY, SVGAGI. The CDR3 is 14 residues long. After removal of 3 bases from V and 2 bases from J, the junction contained 1 base not matched to a gene. The DNA of the CDR3 is TGTGCCAGCAGTTATGGGACAGGGCAAGAGACCCAGTACTTC. This translates into CASSYGTGQETQYF.

This sequence joins TRBV27 and TRBJ1-2; 8 bases map to TRBD1. The germline gives CDR1 MNHEY, CDR2 SMNVEV (reference sequence). Unmatched junction bases numbered 11, after V lost 7 bases and J lost 4 bases. This CDR3 has 15 amino acids. CDR3 in DNA: TGTGCCAGCATCCCTAGGGCAGGGGGCCTCTATGGCTACACCTTC. It yields the protein CASIPRAGGLYGYTF.

The J gene is TRBJ1-6, the V gene TRBV6-5; TRBD1 matches 7 bases. J lost 7 bases, V lost 0 bases, and 6 bases had no gene match. The length of the CDR3 is 16 residues. From germline, CDR1 is MNHEY and CDR2 SVGAGI. CDR3 sequence: CASSYSSTGWNSPLHF. In DNA, the CDR3 is TGTGCCAGCAGTTACTCTTCGACAGGGTGGAATTCACCCCTCCACTTT.

The CDR3 protein is CASSPGVGGSDTQYF. CDR3 nucleotides: TGTGCCAGCAGCCCAGGGGTCGGGGGGTCAGATACGCAGTATTTT. This rearrangement joins TRBV7-9 to TRBJ2-3; a weak D match, TRBD2 (7 bases). The CDR3 totals 15 residues. Looked up from germline, CDR1 is SEHNR and CDR2 is FQNEAQ (reference sequence). V lost 5 bases and J lost 4, with 16 bases in between. Complete variable domain (other parts from reference TRBV7-9 and TRBJ2-3): DTGVSQNPRHKITKRGQNVTFRCDPISEHNRLYWYRQTLGQGPEFLTYFQNEAQLEKSRLLSDRFSAERPKGSFSTLEIQRTEQGDSAMYLCASSPGVGGSDTQYFGPGTRLTVL.

The rearrangement uses TRBV7-2 and TRBJ2-1; 8 nucleotides align to TRBD1. The CDR3 has 16 amino acids. The trim removed 0 bases at V and 8 bases at J, leaving 9 bases unmatched. Germline loops: CDR1 SGHTA, CDR2 FQGNSA. CDR3 residues: CASSLAFRQGLDEQFF. In nucleotides, the CDR3 is TGTGCCAGCAGCTTAGCGTTTAGACAGGGGCTGGATGAGCAGTTCTTC.

V is TRBV6-5 and J is TRBJ2-1; 8 bases agree with TRBD1. J lost 5 bases, V lost 7 bases, and 10 bases had no gene match. The CDR3 length is 15 residues. Germline values: CDR1 MNHEY, CDR2 SVGAGI. The CDR3 DNA reads as TGTGCCAGCACCTCACTGGACAGGGTACACAATGAGCAGTTCTTC. Amino acid sequence: CASTSLDRVHNEQFF.

The gene calls are TRBV2 and TRBJ1-1; 8 nucleotides agree with TRBD1. The V gene's germline CDR1 is SNHLY and CDR2 FYNNEI. V shed 6 bases, J shed 1 base, and the junction held 1 base outside the gene matches. This CDR3 has 13 amino acids. CDR3 in DNA: TGTGCCAGCAGCGGACAGGGGAACACTGAAGCTTTCTTT. Protein product: CASSGQGNTEAFF.

The chain has TRBV4-3 and TRBJ1-2, with 8 bases that match TRBD1. The CDR3 consists of 14 residues. From germline, CDR1 is LGHNA and CDR2 YSLEER. The ends lost 3 bases at V and 5 bases at J; junction bases unmatched: 5. In nucleotides, the CDR3 is TGCGCCAGCAGCCAGGACAGGGCCCCTTATGGCTACACCTTC. It is translated as CASSQDRAPYGYTF.

This clone was recorded only once. V gene TRBV28 combines with J gene TRBJ2-7; D is uncertain. From germline, CDR1 is MDHEN and CDR2 SYDVKM. V was clipped by 2 bases and J by 5 bases, with 16 bases between them. The CDR3 has 15 residues. This CDR3 is CASSLAGTRANEQYF. The CDR3 DNA reads TGTGCCAGCAGTTTAGCCGGCACCAGAGCGAACGAGCAGTACTTC.

The gene calls are TRBV6-1 and TRBJ1-5; 8 nucleotides align to TRBD1. V shed 5 bases, J shed 0 bases, and the junction held 3 bases outside the gene matches. CDR3 length equals 15 residues. Per the germline V gene, CDR1 is MNHNS and CDR2 is SASEGT. The CDR3 spells CASSTRGPSNQPQHF. As DNA, the CDR3 is TGTGCCAGCAGTACCAGGGGGCCTAGCAATCAGCCCCAGCATTTT.

The gene calls are TRBV7-2 and TRBJ2-7; TRBD2 matches at 8 bases. The CDR3 is 16 amino acids. The ends lost 4 bases at V and 6 bases at J; junction bases unmatched: 14. Germline assignment: CDR1 SGHTA and CDR2 FQGNSA. Written as DNA, the CDR3 is TGTGCCAGCAGCTCCAACCCGGTGGCGGGGGGCCCCGAGCAGTACTTC. The encoded protein is CASSSNPVAGGPEQYF.

The rearrangement links TRBV7-3 to TRBJ1-1, with 8 nucleotides matching TRBD1. The CDR3 totals 14 residues. Germline-derived CDR1 and CDR2 are SGHTA and FQGTGA. V lost 5 bases, J lost 1 base, and 3 bases stayed unmatched. In DNA form, the CDR3 reads TGTGCCAGCAGCCGACAGGGGCCGAACACTGAAGCTTTCTTT. Protein: CASSRQGPNTEAFF.

The V and J genes are TRBV5-6 and TRBJ2-1; D may be TRBD2 (6 bases). Trimming removed 4 bases at V and 3 bases at J, with 17 bases between. This CDR3 has 16 amino acids. The germline gives CDR1 SGHDT, CDR2 YYEEEE. This CDR3 is CASSLFTGVLYNEQFF. CDR3 coding DNA: TGTGCCAGCAGCCTCTTTACGGGGGTCCTCTACAATGAGCAGTTCTTC.

This clone was observed once. This chain connects TRBV6-5 to TRBJ2-2; 7 bases match TRBD2. The CDR3 is 16 amino acids. The germline CDR1 and CDR2 sequences are MNHEY and SVGAGI. The trim removed 0 bases at V and 6 bases at J, leaving 7 bases unmatched. CDR3 residues: CASSYSTGLGPGELFF. The CDR3 DNA reads as TGTGCCAGCAGTTACTCGACCGGACTAGGACCCGGGGAGCTGTTTTTT.